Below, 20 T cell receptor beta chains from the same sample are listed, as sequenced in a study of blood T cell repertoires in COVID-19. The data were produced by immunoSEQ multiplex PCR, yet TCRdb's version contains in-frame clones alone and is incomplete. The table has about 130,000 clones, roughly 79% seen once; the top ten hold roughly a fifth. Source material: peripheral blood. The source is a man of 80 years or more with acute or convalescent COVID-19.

The CDR3 region is CASSFGVPGLGSTQYF. In DNA, the CDR3 is TGTGCCAGCAGCTTTGGGGTCCCGGGACTAGGAAGCACCCAGTACTTC. The rearrangement joins TRBV7-6 to TRBJ2-5, with 8 bases fitting TRBD2. This CDR3 contains 16 residues. Losses at the gene ends were 3 bases for V and 8 bases for J; bases not matched to a gene: 14. Germline lookup yields CDR1 SGHVS and CDR2 FNYEAQ.

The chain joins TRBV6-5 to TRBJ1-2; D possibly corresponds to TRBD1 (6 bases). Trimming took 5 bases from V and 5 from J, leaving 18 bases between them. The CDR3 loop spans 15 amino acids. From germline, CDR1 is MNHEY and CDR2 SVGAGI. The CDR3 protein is CASSNSGGAQYGYTF. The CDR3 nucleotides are TGTGCCAGCAGTAATAGCGGGGGGGCGCAATATGGCTACACCTTC.

CDR3 nucleotides: TGCGCCAGCAGCGGGGGGACTACCCTCTTGAATGAGCAGTTCTTC. It specifies CASSGGTTLLNEQFF. This chain joins TRBV5-1 and TRBJ2-1, with 7 bases lining up with TRBD2. V gave up 4 bases and J gave up 7 bases; unmatched junction bases: 11. Germline-derived CDR1 and CDR2 are SGHRS and YFSETQ. This CDR3 comprises 15 residues. The entire variable domain, with the rest obtained from reference TRBV5-1 and TRBJ2-1, is as follows: KAGVTQTPRYLIKTRGQQVTLSCSPISGHRSVSWYQQTPGQGLQFLFEYFSETQRNKGNFPGRFSGRQFSNSRSEMNVSTLELGDSALYLCASSGGTTLLNEQFFGPGTRLTVL.

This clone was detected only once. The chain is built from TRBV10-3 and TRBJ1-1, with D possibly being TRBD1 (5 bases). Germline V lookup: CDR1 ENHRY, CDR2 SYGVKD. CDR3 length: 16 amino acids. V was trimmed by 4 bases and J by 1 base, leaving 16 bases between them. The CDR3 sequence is CAISVGLQGRNTEAFF. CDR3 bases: TGTGCCATCAGTGTGGGTCTTCAGGGTAGGAACACTGAAGCTTTCTTT.

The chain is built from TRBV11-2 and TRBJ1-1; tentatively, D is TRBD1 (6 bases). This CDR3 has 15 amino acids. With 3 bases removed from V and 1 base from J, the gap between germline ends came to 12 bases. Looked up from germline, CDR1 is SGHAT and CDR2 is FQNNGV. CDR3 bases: TGTGCCAGCAGCTTCGATGGGGGGGCGAACACTGAAGCTTTCTTT. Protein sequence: CASSFDGGANTEAFF.

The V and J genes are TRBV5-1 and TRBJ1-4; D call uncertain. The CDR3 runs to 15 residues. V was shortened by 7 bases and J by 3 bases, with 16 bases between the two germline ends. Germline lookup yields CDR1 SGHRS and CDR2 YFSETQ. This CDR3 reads CASGTEGAPNEKLFF. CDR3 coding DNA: TGCGCCAGCGGAACCGAGGGCGCGCCTAATGAAAAACTGTTTTTT.

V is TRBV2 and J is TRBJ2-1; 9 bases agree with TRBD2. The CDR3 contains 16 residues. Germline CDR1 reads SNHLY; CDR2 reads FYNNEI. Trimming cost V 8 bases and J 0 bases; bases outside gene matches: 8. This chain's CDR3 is CASRPSGGYSYNEQFF. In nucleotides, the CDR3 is TGTGCCAGCCGACCAAGCGGGGGGTACTCCTACAATGAGCAGTTCTTC. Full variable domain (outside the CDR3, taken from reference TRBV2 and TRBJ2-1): EPEVTQTPSHQVTQMGQEVILRCVPISNHLYFYWYRQILGQKVEFLVSFYNNEISEKSEIFDDQFSVERPDGSNFTLKIRSTKLEDSAMYFCASRPSGGYSYNEQFFGPGTRLTVL.

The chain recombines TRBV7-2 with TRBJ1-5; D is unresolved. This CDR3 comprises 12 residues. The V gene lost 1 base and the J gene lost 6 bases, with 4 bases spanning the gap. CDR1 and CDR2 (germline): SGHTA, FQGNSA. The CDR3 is CASSLGVQPQHF. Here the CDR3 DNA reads TGTGCCAGCAGCTTAGGAGTTCAGCCCCAGCATTTT.

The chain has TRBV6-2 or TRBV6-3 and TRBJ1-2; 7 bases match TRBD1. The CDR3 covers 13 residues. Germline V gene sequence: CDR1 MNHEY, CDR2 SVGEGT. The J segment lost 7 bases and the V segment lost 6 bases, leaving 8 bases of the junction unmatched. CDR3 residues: CASSVDRVGGYTF. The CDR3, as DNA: TGTGCCAGCAGCGTCGACAGGGTTGGTGGCTACACCTTC.

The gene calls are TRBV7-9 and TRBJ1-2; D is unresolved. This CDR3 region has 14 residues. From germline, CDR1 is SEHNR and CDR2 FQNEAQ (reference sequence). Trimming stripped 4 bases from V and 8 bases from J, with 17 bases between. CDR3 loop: CASSSNARRGGYTF. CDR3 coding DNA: TGTGCCAGCAGCTCCAACGCCCGGCGGGGAGGCTACACCTTC. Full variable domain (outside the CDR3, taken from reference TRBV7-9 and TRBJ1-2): DTGVSQNPRHKITKRGQNVTFRCDPISEHNRLYWYRQTLGQGPEFLTYFQNEAQLEKSRLLSDRFSAERPKGSFSTLEIQRTEQGDSAMYLCASSSNARRGGYTFGSGTRLTVV.

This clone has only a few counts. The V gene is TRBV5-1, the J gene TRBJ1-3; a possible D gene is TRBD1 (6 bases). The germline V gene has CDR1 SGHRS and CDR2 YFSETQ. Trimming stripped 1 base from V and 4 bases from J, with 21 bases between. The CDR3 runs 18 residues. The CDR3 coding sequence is TGCGCCAGCAGCTTGATACCCGGACAGCAGGGTTTAGGAAACACCATATATTTT. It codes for CASSLIPGQQGLGNTIYF.

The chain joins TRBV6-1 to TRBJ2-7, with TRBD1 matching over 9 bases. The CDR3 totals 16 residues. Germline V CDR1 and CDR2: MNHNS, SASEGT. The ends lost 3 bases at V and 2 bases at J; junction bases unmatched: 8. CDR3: CASSDGGTGIAYEQYF. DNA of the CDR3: TGTGCCAGCAGTGACGGTGGGACAGGGATAGCCTACGAGCAGTACTTC.

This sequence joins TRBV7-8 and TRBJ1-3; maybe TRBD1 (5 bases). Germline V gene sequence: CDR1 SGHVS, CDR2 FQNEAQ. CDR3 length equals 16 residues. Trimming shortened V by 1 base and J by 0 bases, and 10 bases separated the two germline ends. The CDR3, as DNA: TGTGCCAGCAGCTTAGTGAGCAGGGCCTCTGGAAACACCATATATTTT. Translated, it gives CASSLVSRASGNTIYF. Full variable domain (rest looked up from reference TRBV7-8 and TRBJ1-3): GAGVSQSPRYKVAKRGQDVALRCDPISGHVSLFWYQQALGQGPEFLTYFQNEAQLDKSGLPSDRFFAERPEGSVSTLKIQRTQQEDSAVYLCASSLVSRASGNTIYFGEGSWLTVV.

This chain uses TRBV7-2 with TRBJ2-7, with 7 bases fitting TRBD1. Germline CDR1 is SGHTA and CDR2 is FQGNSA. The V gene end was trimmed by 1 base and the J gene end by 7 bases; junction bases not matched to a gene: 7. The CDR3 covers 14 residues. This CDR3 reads CASSLVGGAEEQYF. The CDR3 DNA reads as TGTGCCAGCAGCTTAGTAGGGGGCGCGGAAGAGCAGTACTTC. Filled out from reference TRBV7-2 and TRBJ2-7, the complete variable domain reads GAGVSQSPSNKVTEKGKDVELRCDPISGHTALYWYRQSLGQGLEFLIYFQGNSAPDKSGLPSDRFSAERTGGSVSTLTIQRTQQEDSAVYLCASSLVGGAEEQYFGPGTRLTVT.

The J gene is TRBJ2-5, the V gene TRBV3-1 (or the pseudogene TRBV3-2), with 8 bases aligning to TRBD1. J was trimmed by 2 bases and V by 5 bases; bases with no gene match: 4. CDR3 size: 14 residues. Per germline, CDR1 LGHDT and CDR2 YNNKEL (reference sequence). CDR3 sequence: CASSKDRDQETQYF. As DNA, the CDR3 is TGTGCCAGCAGCAAGGACAGGGATCAAGAGACCCAGTACTTC.

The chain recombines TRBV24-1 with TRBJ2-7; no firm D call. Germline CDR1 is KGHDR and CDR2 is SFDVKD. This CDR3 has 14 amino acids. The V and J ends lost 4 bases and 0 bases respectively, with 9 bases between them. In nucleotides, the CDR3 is TGTGCCACCAGTGACCGACGGAGCTCCTACGAGCAGTACTTC. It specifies CATSDRRSSYEQYF.

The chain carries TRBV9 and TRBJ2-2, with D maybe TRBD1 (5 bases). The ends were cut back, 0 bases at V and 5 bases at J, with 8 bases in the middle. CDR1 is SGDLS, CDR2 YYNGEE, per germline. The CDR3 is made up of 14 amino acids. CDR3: CASSVGQTTGELFF. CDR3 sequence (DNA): TGTGCCAGCAGCGTAGGACAGACAACCGGGGAGCTGTTTTTT.

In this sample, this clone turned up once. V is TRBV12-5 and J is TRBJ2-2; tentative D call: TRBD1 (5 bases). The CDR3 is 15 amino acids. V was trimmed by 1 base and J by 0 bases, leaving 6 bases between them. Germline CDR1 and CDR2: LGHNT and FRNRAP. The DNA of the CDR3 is TGTGCTAGTGGTTTGGGGACAACGAACACCGGGGAGCTGTTTTTT. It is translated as CASGLGTTNTGELFF.

CDR3: CASSQKRGGRETQYF. The CDR3 DNA reads as TGTGCCAGTAGCCAAAAGCGGGGGGGCCGGGAGACCCAGTACTTC. V is TRBV19 and J is TRBJ2-5; 10 bases are shared with TRBD2. With V trimmed by 6 bases and J by 5 bases, 9 bases remained unmatched. This CDR3 has 15 amino acids. Germline lookup yields CDR1 LNHDA and CDR2 SQIVND (reference sequence). The entire variable domain, with the rest obtained from reference TRBV19 and TRBJ2-5, is as follows: DGGITQSPKYLFRKEGQNVTLSCEQNLNHDAMYWYRQDPGQGLRLIYYSQIVNDFQKGDIAEGYSVSREKKESFPLTVTSAQKNPTAFYLCASSQKRGGRETQYFGPGTRLLVL.

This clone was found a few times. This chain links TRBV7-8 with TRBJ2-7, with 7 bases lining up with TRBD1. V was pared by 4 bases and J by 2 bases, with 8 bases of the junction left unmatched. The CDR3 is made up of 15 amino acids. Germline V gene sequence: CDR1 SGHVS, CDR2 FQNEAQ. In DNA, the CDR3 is TGTGCCAGCAGCTATCACCCGGGACAGCCCTACGAGCAGTACTTC. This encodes CASSYHPGQPYEQYF.